The 28 T cell receptor beta chains listed next were all sequenced from one sample in a study of T cell responses to AZD1222 COVID-19 vaccine. Profiling relied on immunoSEQ multiplex PCR, and the TCRdb table lists in-frame clones only, not all of them. The table lists more than 150,000 clones, approximately 91% of them singletons. This material consisted of peripheral blood, taken 28 days after the second AZD1222 dose. The receptor source for this set is an adult who received the AZD1222 COVID-19 vaccine.

CDR3 protein: CASSFFGLDHNEQFF. For the CDR3, the DNA is TGTGCCAGCAGTTTTTTCGGACTAGACCACAATGAGCAGTTCTTC. The rearrangement links TRBV28 to TRBJ2-1; the match to TRBD2 covers 7 bases. After removal of 3 bases from V and 5 bases from J, the junction contained 7 bases not matched to a gene. CDR1 and CDR2 (germline): MDHEN, SYDVKM. This CDR3 has 15 residues.

This chain connects TRBV18 to TRBJ1-2, with TRBD1 matching 7 bases. This CDR3 has 15 amino acids. Per the germline V gene, CDR1 is KGHSH and CDR2 is LQKENI. V shed 6 bases, J shed 0 bases, and the junction held 7 bases outside the gene matches. CDR3 DNA sequence: TGTGCCAGCTCGTCTGGACAGGTCTCTAACTATGGCTACACCTTC. As protein: CASSSGQVSNYGYTF.

The V and J genes are TRBV2 and TRBJ1-2, with no clear D. This CDR3 is 10 amino acids long. V gave up 4 bases and J gave up 7 bases, with 4 bases separating them. Per germline, CDR1 SNHLY and CDR2 FYNNEI. This CDR3 reads CASSVSGYTF. The CDR3 DNA follows: TGTGCCAGCAGTGTCAGTGGCTACACCTTC.

V is TRBV11-2 and J is TRBJ2-1; D not resolved. Germline CDR1 is SGHAT and CDR2 is FQNNGV. CDR3 length: 13 amino acids. V was cut by 0 bases and J by 5 bases, with 5 bases left in between. CDR3 DNA sequence: TGTGCCAGCAGCTTAGATACGCACAATGAGCAGTTCTTC. Its translation: CASSLDTHNEQFF. Drawing the rest from reference TRBV11-2 and TRBJ2-1, the complete variable domain is EAGVAQSPRYKIIEKRQSVAFWCNPISGHATLYWYQQILGQGPKLLIQFQNNGVVDDSQLPKDRFSAERLKGVDSTLKIQPAKLEDSAVYLCASSLDTHNEQFFGPGTRLTVL.

The chain joins TRBV10-3 to TRBJ2-4; 12 nucleotides agree with TRBD1. V trimming: 0 bases; J trimming: 5 bases; junction bases outside the gene matches: 8. This CDR3 has 18 amino acids. Per the germline V gene, CDR1 is ENHRY and CDR2 is SYGVKD. The CDR3 sequence: CAISESGQGAGLQNIQYF. The CDR3 DNA follows: TGTGCCATCAGTGAGTCGGGACAGGGGGCTGGTCTGCAAAACATTCAGTACTTC.

V gene TRBV28 combines with J gene TRBJ2-7; D possibly corresponds to TRBD2 (6 bases). There are 15 residues in the CDR3. V was trimmed by 2 bases and J by 3 bases, leaving 14 bases between them. Germline CDR1 is MDHEN and CDR2 is SYDVKM. The CDR3 is CASSLIRDSGYEQYF. As DNA, the CDR3 is TGTGCCAGCAGTTTAATTCGGGACTCGGGCTACGAGCAGTACTTC.

This chain uses TRBV5-8 with TRBJ2-5; TRBD1 agrees at 9 bases. Looked up from germline, CDR1 is SGHTS and CDR2 is YDEGEE. V shed 0 bases, J shed 4 bases, and the junction held 4 bases outside the gene matches. The CDR3 consists of 15 residues. The CDR3 loop is CASSLGGQGGETQYF. CDR3 nucleotide sequence: TGTGCCAGCAGCTTGGGGGGACAGGGAGGAGAGACCCAGTACTTC.

Only one count was recorded for this clone. The rearrangement uses TRBV19 and TRBJ2-1; D not resolved. The CDR3 has 13 amino acids. V lost 5 bases and J lost 4, with 9 bases in between. Germline-derived CDR1 and CDR2 are LNHDA and SQIVND (reference sequence). CDR3 in amino acids: CASSEGGYNEQFF. CDR3 coding DNA: TGTGCCAGTAGTGAAGGCGGATACAATGAGCAGTTCTTC.

The rearrangement joins TRBV14 to TRBJ2-1; D possibly matches TRBD1 or TRBD2 (6 bases each). This CDR3 spans 17 amino acids. Germline V lookup: CDR1 SGHDN, CDR2 FVKESK. Trimming shortened V by 4 bases and J by 3 bases, and 19 bases separated the two germline ends. CDR3 in amino acids: CASSPRGVWRSYNEQFF. The CDR3 DNA reads TGTGCCAGCAGCCCAAGGGGGGTTTGGCGGAGCTACAATGAGCAGTTCTTC.

The chain carries TRBV4-1 and TRBJ1-2, with 8 bases matching TRBD1. J gave up 4 bases and V 0 bases, and 13 bases lay outside the gene matches. The CDR3 length is 18 residues. Germline assignment: CDR1 MGHRA and CDR2 YSYEKL. CDR3 region: CASSQDRVTDRESYGYTF. The CDR3 DNA follows: TGCGCCAGCAGCCAAGATCGGGTTACGGACAGGGAGAGCTATGGCTACACCTTC.

The chain's CDR3 is CASSQDGSNQPQHF. In DNA form, the CDR3 reads TGTGCCAGCAGCCAAGATGGCAGCAATCAGCCCCAGCATTTT. This sequence joins TRBV3-1 (or the pseudogene TRBV3-2) and TRBJ1-5; D not certain. V was pared by 0 bases and J by 1 base, with 4 bases between. The CDR3 totals 14 residues. Germline CDR1 is LGHDT and CDR2 is YNNKEL (reference sequence).

The chain uses TRBV15 and TRBJ2-5; TRBD2 matches 16 bases. The germline CDR1 and CDR2 sequences are LNHNV and YYDKDF (reference sequence). Losses at the gene ends were 8 bases for V and 2 bases for J; bases not matched to a gene: 8. The CDR3 spans 17 residues. CDR3 nucleotides: TGTGCCACCTCGGGGACTAGCGGGAGGGCCGGGCAAGAGACCCAGTACTTC. Its translation: CATSGTSGRAGQETQYF.

The CDR3 DNA is TGTGCCAGCGGAAGCAGGTTGATGGCAGAATATGAAAAACTGTTTTTT. Translating gives CASGSRLMAEYEKLFF. The chain combines TRBV28 with TRBJ1-4; D call uncertain. The CDR3 totals 16 residues. V was cut by 8 bases and J by 6 bases, with 22 bases left in between. CDR1 and CDR2 from the germline V gene are MDHEN and SYDVKM.

This sequence joins TRBV7-9 and TRBJ2-1, with D possibly called TRBD1 or TRBD2 (5 bases each). V was shortened by 6 bases and J by 1 base, with 13 bases between the two germline ends. CDR3 length: 15 residues. The V gene's germline CDR1 is SEHNR and CDR2 FQNEAQ (reference sequence). The CDR3 DNA reads TGTGCCAGCAGACGGGACCGATTTTCCTACAATGAGCAGTTCTTC. Translating it yields CASRRDRFSYNEQFF.

The chain is built from TRBV18 and TRBJ2-1; D may be TRBD1 or TRBD2 (6 bases each). The germline CDR1 and CDR2 sequences are KGHSH and LQKENI. The length of the CDR3 is 15 residues. Trimming cost V 5 bases and J 6 bases, with 17 bases left between them. The CDR3, as DNA: TGTGCCAGCTCAAGGGGACGGGGGCTGATCAATGAGCAGTTCTTC. Its translation is CASSRGRGLINEQFF.

The chain joins TRBV5-1 to TRBJ1-2, with 12 nucleotides matching TRBD1. In germline, CDR1 is SGHRS, CDR2 YFSETQ. V was pared by 2 bases and J by 13 bases, with 6 bases of the junction left unmatched. The CDR3 consists of 13 residues. CDR3 region: CASSFPGQGAATF. The CDR3 DNA reads as TGCGCCAGCAGCTTCCCGGGACAGGGGGCTGCCACCTTC.

The V call is TRBV4-1, the J call TRBJ2-1; 8 bases are a match to TRBD2. CDR3 length: 18 residues. Looked up from germline, CDR1 is MGHRA and CDR2 is YSYEKL. V lost 1 base and J lost 8; bases outside the gene matches: 16. The CDR3 DNA reads as TGCGCCAGCAGCCAAGGAAAACCGGGACTAGGTGCTCCTCATGAGCAGTTCTTC. Its protein is CASSQGKPGLGAPHEQFF.

The chain joins TRBV18 to TRBJ1-3; D remains ambiguous. V dropped 3 bases and J dropped 0 bases, with 9 bases sitting between them. The CDR3 extends over 15 amino acids. CDR1 is KGHSH and CDR2 is LQKENI in the germline V gene. The DNA for the CDR3 is TGTGCCAGCTCACCCCAGCCCGACTCTGGAAACACCATATATTTT. Encoded protein: CASSPQPDSGNTIYF.

This chain connects TRBV5-1 to TRBJ2-7, with 10 bases aligning to TRBD2. The germline CDR1 and CDR2 sequences are SGHRS and YFSETQ. There are 15 residues in the CDR3. The J segment lost 2 bases and the V segment lost 2 bases, leaving 4 bases of the junction unmatched. The CDR3 DNA sequence: TGCGCCAGCAGCTTAGCAGCGGGAGGGACCTACGAGCAGTACTTC. As protein: CASSLAAGGTYEQYF.

This chain links TRBV25-1 with TRBJ1-5; tentatively, D is TRBD1 (6 bases). In germline, CDR1 is MGHDK, CDR2 SYGVNS. The CDR3 totals 16 residues. V lost 1 base and J 4 bases, leaving 14 bases between the germline ends. The CDR3 sequence is CASSESSRGGNQPQHF. The CDR3 DNA follows: TGTGCCAGCAGTGAATCGAGCAGGGGAGGTAATCAGCCCCAGCATTTT.

V usage is TRBV4-2 and J usage is TRBJ2-7; no firm D call. V lost 1 base to trimming and J lost 4 bases, with 17 bases between them. Germline-derived CDR1 and CDR2 are LGHNA and YNFKEQ. This CDR3 region has 16 residues. The CDR3 sequence: CASSQAWSQDLYEQYF. CDR3 nucleotides: TGTGCCAGCAGCCAAGCGTGGTCTCAGGACCTTTACGAGCAGTACTTC.

This chain uses TRBV7-3 with TRBJ2-1; tentatively, D is TRBD1 (5 bases). The CDR3 consists of 14 residues. Trimming cost V 1 base and J 5 bases, with 9 bases left between them. Germline V lookup: CDR1 SGHTA, CDR2 FQGTGA. The CDR3 reads CASSLMGPNNEQFF. CDR3 bases: TGTGCCAGCAGCTTAATGGGGCCCAACAATGAGCAGTTCTTC.

The CDR3 here is CASSPLSNEQFF. CDR3 sequence (DNA): TGTGCCAGCTCACCACTAAGCAATGAGCAGTTCTTC. The gene calls are TRBV18 and TRBJ2-1; D not certain. Trimming removed 1 base from V and 6 bases from J, with 4 bases in between. Germline lookup yields CDR1 KGHSH and CDR2 LQKENI. The CDR3 contains 12 residues.

This clone was seen a single time. CDR3 coding DNA: TGTGCCAGCAGCTTTCTTGGGGCAGCCACAGATACGCAGTATTTT. Amino acids: CASSFLGAATDTQYF. The chain uses TRBV11-2 and TRBJ2-3; a weak D match, TRBD1 (5 bases). CDR1 is SGHAT, CDR2 FQNNGV, per germline. With 3 bases removed from V and 2 bases from J, the gap between germline ends came to 12 bases. The length of the CDR3 is 15 residues.

This clone has only one observation. The chain carries TRBV5-4 and TRBJ2-7; D may be TRBD2 (5 bases). There are 14 residues in the CDR3. CDR1 SGHNT and CDR2 YYREEE come from the germline V gene (reference sequence). V lost 4 bases to trimming and J lost 7 bases, with 18 bases between them. The CDR3 here is CASSPPRGVGEQYF. The CDR3 bases are TGTGCCAGCAGCCCACCTCGGGGAGTAGGGGAGCAGTACTTC.

This chain uses TRBV7-2 with TRBJ1-3; the D is unclear. CDR3 length equals 15 residues. Germline-derived CDR1 and CDR2 are SGHTA and FQGNSA. V gave up 5 bases and J gave up 0 bases, with 11 bases separating them. The CDR3 sequence: CASSPGPSSGNTIYF. Here the CDR3 DNA reads TGTGCCAGCAGCCCTGGCCCAAGCTCTGGAAACACCATATATTTT.

The chain employs TRBV10-2 and TRBJ2-3; a possible D gene is TRBD2 (5 bases). Trimming removed 7 bases at V and 4 bases at J, with 18 bases between. The germline V gene encodes CDR1 WSHSY and CDR2 SAAADI. The CDR3 is 15 residues long. CDR3 protein: CASKRERTVADTQYF. The DNA of the CDR3 is TGCGCCAGCAAGAGGGAGCGAACAGTCGCAGATACGCAGTATTTT.

The genes are TRBV27 and TRBJ1-2; a possible D gene is TRBD1 (6 bases). CDR1 is MNHEY, CDR2 SMNVEV, per germline (reference sequence). Trimming removed 3 bases from V and 8 bases from J, with 13 bases in between. This CDR3 spans 13 amino acids. The CDR3 loop is CASSFRGGEGYTF. The DNA for the CDR3 is TGTGCCAGCAGTTTTAGAGGGGGGGAGGGCTACACCTTC.